The 21 T cell receptor beta chains given below trace back to one sample, sequenced in a study of regulatory T cells in long-lasting Graves disease. Time point given: newly diagnosed GD, antithyroid drugs for less than 3 months. Isolated PBMC RNA provided the starting material for the TCR library. Library construction for TCR beta used iRepertoire HTBI primers and Arm-PCR of CDR3 regions. TCRdb reprocessed the multiplex PCR reads via MiXCR and lists one record per CDR3 protein. The table shows 350,000 to 550,000 distinct CDR3 sequences, with 14% occurring only once. These data also formed part of another study, on T cells in Graves' hyperthyroidism and ophthalmopathy.

The starting material was peripheral blood mononuclear cells (PBMCs), obtained at new diagnosis, from a patient treated with antithyroid drugs. The receptors originated from a woman aged 50 to 60 with Graves disease.

This clonotype was recorded a few times. This may be a read error: a much more frequent sequence differs by one nucleotide. In DNA form, the CDR3 reads TGTGCCAGCAGTGAAGTACAAGGGCTTGGTAGCAATCAGCCCCAGCATTTT. Its translation: CASSEVQGLGSNQPQHF. The chain uses TRBV6-1 and TRBJ1-5, with D uncertain. CDR1 is MNHNS, CDR2 SASEGT, per germline. V was pared by 1 base and J by 0 bases, with 13 bases between. The CDR3 length is 17 residues.

This clonotype was detected many times. The rearrangement uses TRBV11-3 and TRBJ2-1, with TRBD2 matching over 9 bases. Germline V gene data show CDR1 as SGHNT and CDR2 as YENEEA. This CDR3 has 15 amino acids. The J segment lost 5 bases and the V segment lost 4 bases, leaving 6 bases of the junction unmatched. The CDR3 here is CASSSAGGPNNEQFF. DNA of the CDR3: TGTGCCAGCAGCTCCGCGGGAGGGCCGAACAATGAGCAGTTCTTC.

This clonotype was seen a few times. This chain joins TRBV18 and TRBJ2-1; 7 positions match TRBD1. J was trimmed by 6 bases and V by 8 bases; bases with no gene match: 13. Germline assignment: CDR1 KGHSH and CDR2 LQKENI. The CDR3 is made up of 15 amino acids. CDR3 sequence (DNA): TGTGCCAGCACTAAACCGGGACAGCAATTCAATGAGCAGTTCTTC. Translated: CASTKPGQQFNEQFF.

The gene calls are TRBV29-1 and TRBJ1-2; no definite D call. The CDR3 length is 11 residues. Trimming shortened V by 7 bases and J by 1 base, and 7 bases separated the two germline ends. The germline gives CDR1 SQVTM, CDR2 ANQGSEA. This CDR3 reads CSAGSNYGYTF. CDR3 nucleotide sequence: TGCAGCGCCGGGAGTAACTATGGCTACACCTTC.

This clonotype was recorded a few times. The J gene is TRBJ2-2, the V gene TRBV11-3; TRBD1 aligns across 9 bases. Per germline, CDR1 SGHNT and CDR2 YENEEA. V shed 3 bases, J shed 3 bases, and the junction held 14 bases outside the gene matches. There are 19 residues in the CDR3. DNA for the CDR3: TGTGCCAGCAGCTTCGAATTATCGGGACAGGGAGGTTACACCGGGGAGCTGTTTTTT. Translating it yields CASSFELSGQGGYTGELFF. The variable domain in full, with the rest retrieved from reference TRBV11-3 and TRBJ2-2, is EAGVVQSPRYKIIEKKQPVAFWCNPISGHNTLYWYLQNLGQGPELLIRYENEEAVDDSQLPKDRFSAERLKGVDSTLKIQPAELGDSAVYLCASSFELSGQGGYTGELFFGEGSRLTVL.

The genes are TRBV18 and TRBJ1-2; D perhaps matches TRBD1 (5 bases). Germline CDR1 is KGHSH and CDR2 is LQKENI. CDR3 size: 14 residues. With 4 bases removed from V and 2 bases from J, the gap between germline ends came to 11 bases. The CDR3 DNA reads as TGTGCCAGCTCACTCACGACAGAGAACTATGGCTACACCTTC. Residues: CASSLTTENYGYTF.

This clonotype appeared many times. V gene TRBV30 combines with J gene TRBJ1-1; unclear D gene. CDR1 is GTSNPN and CDR2 is SVGIG in the germline V gene (reference sequence). The CDR3 loop spans 12 amino acids. Trimming took off 0 bases at V and 3 bases at J, with 5 bases between the two ends. This CDR3 reads CAWSVGYTEAFF. CDR3 sequence (DNA): TGTGCCTGGAGTGTAGGGTACACTGAAGCTTTCTTT.

The rearrangement uses TRBV5-1 and TRBJ2-5; 11 bases align to TRBD2. Germline lookup yields CDR1 SGHRS and CDR2 YFSETQ. This CDR3 spans 15 amino acids. Losses at the gene ends were 4 bases for V and 11 bases for J; bases not matched to a gene: 13. As DNA, the CDR3 is TGCGCCAGCAGCCTTAGACTAGCGGGGTTTGGGGAGCAGTACTTC. This sequence encodes CASSLRLAGFGEQYF.

This clonotype was counted ten times or more. The chain has TRBV28 and TRBJ2-7, with a tentative D call TRBD1 (6 bases). Trimming left V 7 bases short and J 4 bases short, with 17 bases between. The CDR3 length is 14 residues. In germline, CDR1 is MDHEN, CDR2 SYDVKM. CDR3 sequence: CASIPGQNTYEQYF. For the CDR3, the DNA is TGTGCCAGCATCCCAGGACAGAATACTTACGAGCAGTACTTC.

In its sample, this clonotype was seen a few times. The chain carries TRBV20-1 and TRBJ2-5, with TRBD2 identical over 8 bases. Germline lookup yields CDR1 DFQATT and CDR2 SNEGSKA (reference sequence). The CDR3 consists of 14 residues. Germline trimming cut 3 bases from V and 2 bases from J; bases unmatched to any gene: 5. The DNA of the CDR3 is TGCAGTGCTAGTAAGAGCGGGAGACAAGAGACCCAGTACTTC. This encodes CSASKSGRQETQYF.

The table lists this clonotype with a few counts. This sequence joins TRBV7-2 and TRBJ1-4, with 8 bases aligning to TRBD1. In germline, CDR1 is SGHTA, CDR2 FQGNSA. V trimming: 5 bases; J trimming: 7 bases; junction bases outside the gene matches: 9. The CDR3 sequence is 15 residues long. CDR3 DNA sequence: TGTGCCAGCAGCACCCGGACAGGGCGAATTGAAAAACTGTTTTTT. Its translation: CASSTRTGRIEKLFF.

The CDR3 reads CASSMKTSYNSPLHF. The CDR3, as DNA: TGTGCCAGTAGTATGAAGACCTCCTATAATTCACCCCTCCACTTT. The chain carries TRBV19 and TRBJ1-6; D gene uncertain. The CDR3 has 15 amino acids. Germline CDR1 is LNHDA and CDR2 is SQIVND (reference sequence). The V end was cut by 3 bases, the J end by 0 bases, with 6 bases between.

This clonotype was seen only a few times. This chain joins TRBV28 and TRBJ2-2; TRBD2 matches 9 bases. Trimming took 9 bases from V and 6 from J; bases not matched to a gene: 5. CDR3 size: 13 residues. CDR1 and CDR2 from the germline V gene are MDHEN and SYDVKM. DNA for the CDR3: TGTGCCAGTGATAGCGGGAGTGCCGGGGAGCTGTTTTTT. Its translation is CASDSGSAGELFF.

To note about this clonotype: This may come from a read error, since a much larger clone is one base off. The genes are TRBV6-1 and TRBJ2-2; TRBD2 might be the D (5 bases). Germline CDR1 and CDR2: MNHNS and SASEGT. The length of the CDR3 is 12 residues. CDR3 region: CASSKYTGEPFF. The CDR3 DNA is TGTGCCAGCAGTAAATACACCGGGGAGCCGTTTTTT.

Comment on this clonotype: This may be a read error: a much more frequent sequence differs by one nucleotide. The chain has TRBV6-2 or TRBV6-3 and TRBJ1-5; D gene unclear. Germline V gives CDR1 MNHEY, CDR2 SVGEGT. The CDR3 has 14 residues. The CDR3 DNA sequence: TGTGCCAGCGGTTACTCCTCAGATTATCAGCCCCAGCATTTT. Translation: CASGYSSDYQPQHF.

A few counts support this clonotype. The chain uses TRBV6-1 and TRBJ2-7; TRBD2 might be the D (6 bases). This CDR3 is built from 17 residues. The ends were cut back, 4 bases at V and 12 bases at J, with 31 bases in the middle. From germline, CDR1 is MNHNS and CDR2 SASEGT. The CDR3 reads CASSVRRQGTPRGMRYF. CDR3 nucleotide sequence: TGTGCCAGCAGTGTTCGGAGACAAGGGACCCCTCGGGGGATGCGGTACTTC.

The chain employs TRBV9 and TRBJ2-6; no definite D call. The V end lost 1 base, the J end lost 0 bases, and 8 bases lay between the germline ends. There are 16 residues in the CDR3. CDR1 is SGDLS, CDR2 YYNGEE, per germline. The CDR3 DNA is TGTGCCAGCAGCGTACTCAGTGACTCTGGGGCCAACGTCCTGACTTTC. Its protein product is CASSVLSDSGANVLTF. Full variable domain (remainder filled in from reference TRBV9 and TRBJ2-6): DSGVTQTPKHLITATGQRVTLRCSPRSGDLSVYWYQQSLDQGLQFLIQYYNGEERAKGNILERFSAQQFPDLHSELNLSSLELGDSALYFCASSVLSDSGANVLTFGAGSRLTVL.

In this sample, this clonotype turned up a few times. This rearrangement joins TRBV29-1 to TRBJ2-7; TRBD1 might be the D (6 bases). This CDR3 has 12 residues. Trimming stripped 3 bases from V and 8 bases from J, with 14 bases between. CDR1 is SQVTM and CDR2 is ANQGSEA in the germline V gene. The CDR3 protein is CSVEDSLDKQYF. The DNA for the CDR3 is TGCAGCGTTGAGGACAGCTTAGACAAGCAGTACTTC.

This clonotype was seen ten or more times. The genes are TRBV10-2 and TRBJ1-1, with D perhaps matching TRBD1 (6 bases). This CDR3 has 15 amino acids. CDR1 and CDR2 (germline): WSHSY, SAAADI. V dropped 0 bases and J dropped 1 base, with 9 bases sitting between them. The CDR3 sequence: CASSESRGKNTEAFF. DNA of the CDR3: TGCGCCAGCAGTGAGTCGAGGGGGAAGAACACTGAAGCTTTCTTT.

This clonotype was counted a few times. The rearrangement joins TRBV10-3 to TRBJ2-5; 9 bases agree with TRBD1. Germline trimming cut 6 bases from V and 2 bases from J; bases unmatched to any gene: 4. CDR1 is ENHRY, CDR2 SYGVKD, per germline. CDR3 size: 14 residues. The CDR3 here is CAISGTGTQETQYF. The CDR3 DNA follows: TGTGCCATCAGCGGGACAGGGACACAAGAGACCCAGTACTTC.

This chain joins TRBV13 and TRBJ1-2, with TRBD1 identical over 7 bases. The ends lost 0 bases at V and 4 bases at J; junction bases unmatched: 8. The CDR3 sequence is 16 residues long. The V gene's germline CDR1 is PRHDT and CDR2 FYEKMQ (reference sequence). CDR3 DNA sequence: TGTGCCAGCAGCTTAGGCCCGGACAGGCCTACCTATGGCTACACCTTC. The encoded protein is CASSLGPDRPTYGYTF.